The present T cell receptor (beta chain) was sequenced within a study of blood T cell repertoires in COVID-19. Using immunoSEQ multiplex PCR, the repertoire was profiled, and TCRdb retains in-frame clones only, with some absent. The sample has 60,000 to 70,000 clones; 65% to 80% are singletons. V shed 3 bases and J 4 bases; nucleotides not matched to a gene: 11. The germline V gene encodes CDR1 SGHTA and CDR2 FQGTGA. This CDR3 contains 18 residues. This clonotype was obtained from a woman in her 70s with acute or convalescent COVID-19. This chain joins TRBV7-3 and TRBJ2-1; the match to TRBD2 covers 11 bases. Sequencing used peripheral blood. CDR3 sequence: CASSFMPYTSGGYNEQFF. The CDR3 DNA reads as TGTGCCAGCAGCTTCATGCCCTATACTAGCGGGGGTTACAATGAGCAGTTCTTC.